The clone carrying this T cell receptor beta chain showed up just a few times. Its cognate antigen is unknown. This sample is part of a study of T cell repertoires in cytomegalovirus infection. At the level of the study: Both a matching HLA type and CMV infection were indicated by public TCR beta signatures. Study findings and constraints: CMV carriers having the relevant HLA were flagged by cumulative public TCR beta family frequency. The study found HLA-C-restricted CMV-specific TCR beta clonotypes dominating the ex vivo response.

TCRdb itself ran the reads through MiXCR, one entry per CDR3 protein. This table holds around 530,000 distinct CDR3 sequences, more than 25% found once. The CDR3 is made up of 14 amino acids. The J segment lost 3 bases and the V segment lost 4 bases, leaving 3 bases of the junction unmatched. CDR1 and CDR2 from the germline V gene are SNHLY and FYNNEI. The TCR comes from a human donor in good health (CMV status not recorded). Some clones in this sample may be carry-over from other donors' samples. The genes are TRBV2 and TRBJ1-5; 7 positions agree with TRBD1. The sample was PBMCs. CDR3: CASSGDRVNQPQHF. CDR3 DNA sequence: TGTGCCAGCAGTGGCGACAGGGTCAATCAGCCCCAGCATTTT.